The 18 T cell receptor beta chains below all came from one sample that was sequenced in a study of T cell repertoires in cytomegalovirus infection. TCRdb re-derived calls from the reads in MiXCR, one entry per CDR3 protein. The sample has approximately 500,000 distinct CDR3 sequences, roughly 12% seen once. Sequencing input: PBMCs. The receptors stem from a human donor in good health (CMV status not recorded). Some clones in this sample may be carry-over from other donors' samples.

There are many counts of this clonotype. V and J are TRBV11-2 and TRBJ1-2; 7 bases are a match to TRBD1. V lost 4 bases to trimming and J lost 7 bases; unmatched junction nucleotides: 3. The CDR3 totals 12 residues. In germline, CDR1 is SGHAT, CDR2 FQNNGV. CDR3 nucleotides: TGTGCCAGCAGCTCGACAGGGATTGGCTACACCTTC. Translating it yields CASSSTGIGYTF.

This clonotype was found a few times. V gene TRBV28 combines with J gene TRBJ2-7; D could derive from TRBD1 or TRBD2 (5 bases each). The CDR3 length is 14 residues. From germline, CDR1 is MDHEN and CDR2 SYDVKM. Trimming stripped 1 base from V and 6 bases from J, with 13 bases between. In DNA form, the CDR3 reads TGTGCCAGCAGTTTATATTCGGCAGGGAGCGAGCAGTACTTC. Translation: CASSLYSAGSEQYF.

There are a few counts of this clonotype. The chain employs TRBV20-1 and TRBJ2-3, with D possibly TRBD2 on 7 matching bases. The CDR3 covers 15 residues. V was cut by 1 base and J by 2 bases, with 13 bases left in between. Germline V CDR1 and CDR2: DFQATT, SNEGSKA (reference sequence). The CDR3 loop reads CSARVAGALTDTQYF. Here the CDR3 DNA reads TGCAGTGCTAGAGTGGCGGGGGCGCTCACAGATACGCAGTATTTT.

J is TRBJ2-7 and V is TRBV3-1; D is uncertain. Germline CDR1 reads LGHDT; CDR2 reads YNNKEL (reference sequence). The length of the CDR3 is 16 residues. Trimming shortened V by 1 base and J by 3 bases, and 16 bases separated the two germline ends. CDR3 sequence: CASSQGLEVRVYEQYF. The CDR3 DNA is TGTGCCAGCAGCCAAGGATTAGAGGTCCGAGTCTACGAGCAGTACTTC.

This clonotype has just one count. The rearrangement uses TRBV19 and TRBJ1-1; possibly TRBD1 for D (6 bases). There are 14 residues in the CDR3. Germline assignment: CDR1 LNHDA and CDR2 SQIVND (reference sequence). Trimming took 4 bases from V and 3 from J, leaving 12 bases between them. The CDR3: CASSTYPGDTEAFF. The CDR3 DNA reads TGTGCCAGTAGTACCTACCCAGGGGACACTGAAGCTTTCTTT.

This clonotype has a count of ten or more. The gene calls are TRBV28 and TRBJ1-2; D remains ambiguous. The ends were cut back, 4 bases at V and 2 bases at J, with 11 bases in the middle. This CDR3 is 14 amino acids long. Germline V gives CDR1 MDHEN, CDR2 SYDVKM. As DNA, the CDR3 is TGTGCCAGCAGTTCCACAGACGGAAACTATGGCTACACCTTC. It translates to CASSSTDGNYGYTF.

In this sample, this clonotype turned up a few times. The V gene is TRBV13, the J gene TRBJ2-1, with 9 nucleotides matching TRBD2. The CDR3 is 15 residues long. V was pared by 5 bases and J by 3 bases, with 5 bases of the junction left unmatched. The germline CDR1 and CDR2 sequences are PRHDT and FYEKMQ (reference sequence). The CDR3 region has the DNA TGTGCCAGCAGCCGATATAGCGGGAGCTACAATGAGCAGTTCTTC. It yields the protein CASSRYSGSYNEQFF. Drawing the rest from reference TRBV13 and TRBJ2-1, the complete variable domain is AAGVIQSPRHLIKEKRETATLKCYPIPRHDTVYWYQQGPGQDPQFLISFYEKMQSDKGSIPDRFSAQQFSDYHSELNMSSLELGDSALYFCASSRYSGSYNEQFFGPGTRLTVL.

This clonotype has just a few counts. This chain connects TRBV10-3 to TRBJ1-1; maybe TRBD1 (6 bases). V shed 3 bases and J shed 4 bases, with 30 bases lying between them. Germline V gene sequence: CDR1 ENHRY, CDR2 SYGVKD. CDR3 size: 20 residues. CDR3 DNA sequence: TGTGCCATCAGTGACTCTATCCCCGGGGGCAGGAGCATGAGGGGCACTGAAGCTTTCTTT. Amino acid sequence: CAISDSIPGGRSMRGTEAFF.

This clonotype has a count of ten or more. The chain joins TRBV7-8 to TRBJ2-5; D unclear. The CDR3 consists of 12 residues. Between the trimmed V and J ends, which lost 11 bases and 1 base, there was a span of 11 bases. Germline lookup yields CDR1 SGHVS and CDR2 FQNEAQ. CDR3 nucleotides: TGTGCCGCAGGCCCAATCCAAGAGACCCAGTACTTC. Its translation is CAAGPIQETQYF.

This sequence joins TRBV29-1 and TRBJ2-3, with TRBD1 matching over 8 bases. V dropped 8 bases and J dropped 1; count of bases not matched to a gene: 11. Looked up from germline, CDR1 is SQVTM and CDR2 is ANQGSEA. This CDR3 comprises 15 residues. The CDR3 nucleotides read TGCAGCTACGGACAGGGCGTGGTGGGCACAGATACGCAGTATTTT. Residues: CSYGQGVVGTDTQYF.

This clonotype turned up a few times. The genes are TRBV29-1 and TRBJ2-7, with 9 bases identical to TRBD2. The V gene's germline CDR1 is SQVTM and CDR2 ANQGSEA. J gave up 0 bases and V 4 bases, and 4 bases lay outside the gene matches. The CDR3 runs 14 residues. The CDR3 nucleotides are TGCAGCGTTGGACTAGCGGAACACTCCTACGAGCAGTACTTC. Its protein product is CSVGLAEHSYEQYF.

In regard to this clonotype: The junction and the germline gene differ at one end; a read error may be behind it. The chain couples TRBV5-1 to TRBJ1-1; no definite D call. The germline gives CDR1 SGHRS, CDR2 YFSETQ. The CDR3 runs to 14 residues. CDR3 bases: TGCGCCAGCAGCTTGGGGCAACCGAACACTGGAGCTTTCTTT. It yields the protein CASSLGQPNTGAFF.

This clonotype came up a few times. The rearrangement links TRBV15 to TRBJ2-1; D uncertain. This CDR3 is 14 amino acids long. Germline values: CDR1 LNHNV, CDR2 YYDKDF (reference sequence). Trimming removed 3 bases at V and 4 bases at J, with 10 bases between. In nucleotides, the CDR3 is TGTGCCACCAGCAGCCGGGTCCTATACAATGAGCAGTTCTTC. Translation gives CATSSRVLYNEQFF.

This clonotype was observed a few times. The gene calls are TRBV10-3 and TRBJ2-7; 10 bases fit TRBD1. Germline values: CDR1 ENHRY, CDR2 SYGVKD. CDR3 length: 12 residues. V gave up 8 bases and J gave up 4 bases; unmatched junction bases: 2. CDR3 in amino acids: CAIRDRGYEQYF. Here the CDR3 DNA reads TGTGCCATCCGGGACAGGGGTTACGAGCAGTACTTC.

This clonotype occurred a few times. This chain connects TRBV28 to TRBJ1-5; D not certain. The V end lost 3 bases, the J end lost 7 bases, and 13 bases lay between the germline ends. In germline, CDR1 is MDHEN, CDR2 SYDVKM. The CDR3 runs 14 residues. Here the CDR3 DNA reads TGTGCCAGCAGTTTCAGGAGGGTTGGACAGCCCCAGCATTTT. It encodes CASSFRRVGQPQHF.

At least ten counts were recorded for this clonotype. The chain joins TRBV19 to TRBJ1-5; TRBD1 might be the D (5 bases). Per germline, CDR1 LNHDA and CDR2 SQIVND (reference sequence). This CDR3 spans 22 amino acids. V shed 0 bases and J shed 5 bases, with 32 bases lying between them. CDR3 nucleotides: TGTGCCAGTAGTATAGATCAGCCGCGGCGCAGTCAATTTGGCGGGGCTTATCAGCCCCAGCATTTT. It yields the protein CASSIDQPRRSQFGGAYQPQHF.

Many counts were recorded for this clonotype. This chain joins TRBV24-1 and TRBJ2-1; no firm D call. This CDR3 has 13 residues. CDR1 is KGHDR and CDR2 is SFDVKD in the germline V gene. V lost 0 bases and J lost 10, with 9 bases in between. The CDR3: CATSDLGFREQFF. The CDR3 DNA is TGTGCCACCAGTGATTTGGGGTTCCGGGAGCAGTTCTTC.

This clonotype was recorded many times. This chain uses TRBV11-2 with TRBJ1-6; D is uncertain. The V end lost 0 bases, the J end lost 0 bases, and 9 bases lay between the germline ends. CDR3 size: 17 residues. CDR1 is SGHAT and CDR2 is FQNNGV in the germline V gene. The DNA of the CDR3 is TGTGCCAGCAGCTTAGATTTGAGGAGCTCCTATAATTCACCCCTCCACTTT. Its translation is CASSLDLRSSYNSPLHF.